These 2 T cell receptor beta chains originate from one sample sequenced in a study of shared clonotypes between healthy human individuals. The assay was immunoSEQ multiplex PCR, and TCRdb's table has in-frame clones only and misses some. The sample yields approximately 2,300,000 clones, 85% to 95% seen once. Sequencing used naive CD4+ T cells from PBMCs. The subset here: CD45RA+ positively selected. The receptors stem from a man between 18 and 35 years old in good health. Some clones in this sample may be carry-over from other donors' samples.

The gene calls are TRBV29-1 and TRBJ1-2, with D hard to call. V dropped 3 bases and J dropped 6 bases, with 17 bases sitting between them. The germline CDR1 and CDR2 sequences are SQVTM and ANQGSEA. There are 14 residues in the CDR3. The CDR3 DNA reads TGCAGCGTTGATGGTAAGGGAAACGAGGATGGCTACACCTTC. Residues: CSVDGKGNEDGYTF.

J is TRBJ2-7 and V is TRBV6-5; 7 bases match TRBD2. Germline V lookup: CDR1 MNHEY, CDR2 SVGAGI. This CDR3 contains 15 residues. Unmatched junction bases numbered 10, after V lost 3 bases and J lost 5 bases. The CDR3 sequence: CASSYTASGPHEQYF. DNA for the CDR3: TGTGCCAGCAGTTATACGGCTAGCGGCCCCCACGAGCAGTACTTC.